This T cell receptor beta chain is drawn from a study of monozygotic twins with inflammatory bowel disease. Template switching incorporated UMIs with a 6-nucleotide sample barcode. TCRdb re-called the 5' RACE reads; one entry per CDR3 protein, DNA not given. The sample has around 140,000 distinct CDR3 sequences. Germline V CDR1 and CDR2: SGHRS, YFSETQ. The CDR3 covers 13 residues. The sequenced sample consisted of blood. This chain uses TRBV5-1 with TRBJ1-1; TCRdb lists TRBD1, though no DNA is available to test this call. The TCR was taken from a human donor with ulcerative colitis or Crohn's disease, or a healthy co-twin of an affected twin (not recorded which). The CDR3 reads CASSYGTDTEAFF. Full variable domain (missing parts from reference TRBV5-1 and TRBJ1-1): KAGVTQTPRYLIKTRGQQVTLSCSPISGHRSVSWYQQTPGQGLQFLFEYFSETQRNKGNFPGRFSGRQFSNSRSEMNVSTLELGDSALYLCASSYGTDTEAFFGQGTRLTVV.